These 17 T cell receptor beta chains originate from one sample sequenced in a study of beta chain features in type 1 diabetes (dated by TCRdb to the late 2010s). Library prep was done by the immunoSEQ multiplex PCR assay. The entire isolated RNA was reverse transcribed using the High Capacity cDNA Reverse Transcription Kit, and thus expressed TCRB transcripts were sequenced. TCRdb carries this immuneACCESS record with in-frame sequences only. Its versions omit some clonotypes, under half of them owing to an unresolved V gene in the studies checked, with the rest unexplained. The sample table records 600,000 to 650,000 clones; roughly 15% of these occur just once. The top ten clonotypes cover around 0.1% of the sample. Material: naive CD4+ T cells from blood. The intended sense of this specimen's cell subset or site label: true naive CD4+ T cells. The receptors were sampled from a man younger than 35 in good health.

This sequence joins TRBV25-1 and TRBJ2-2; D call uncertain. The CDR3 totals 15 residues. Germline V gene lookup returns CDR1 MGHDK and CDR2 SYGVNS. With 2 bases removed from V and 1 base from J, the gap between germline ends came to 8 bases. The CDR3, as DNA: TGTGCCAGCAGTGAAGGCCTGCTGAACACCGGGGAGCTGTTTTTT. Translation: CASSEGLLNTGELFF. The full variable domain, rest sourced from reference TRBV25-1 and TRBJ2-2, is EADIYQTPRYLVIGTGKKITLECSQTMGHDKMYWYQQDPGMELHLIHYSYGVNSTEKGDLSSESTVSRIRTEHFPLTLESARPSHTSQYLCASSEGLLNTGELFFGEGSRLTVL.

This sequence joins TRBV9 and TRBJ2-7; TRBD1 matches 7 bases. J was trimmed by 5 bases and V by 2 bases; bases with no gene match: 10. From germline, CDR1 is SGDLS and CDR2 YYNGEE. The CDR3 consists of 15 residues. The CDR3, as DNA: TGTGCCAGCAGCGTTCGTCCGACAGGGTTTAACGAGCAGTACTTC. This translates into CASSVRPTGFNEQYF.

In its sample, this clone was seen a few times. The chain has TRBV18 and TRBJ2-7, with D tentatively TRBD2 (6 bases). The V end lost 1 base, the J end lost 2 bases, and 15 bases lay between the germline ends. Germline lookup yields CDR1 KGHSH and CDR2 LQKENI. The CDR3 totals 16 residues. DNA for the CDR3: TGTGCCAGCTCACCACAGGCGGGCGGAGGGGCCTACGAGCAGTACTTC. This translates into CASSPQAGGGAYEQYF. The entire variable domain, with the rest obtained from reference TRBV18 and TRBJ2-7, is as follows: NAGVMQNPRHLVRRRGQEARLRCSPMKGHSHVYWYRQLPEEGLKFMVYLQKENIIDESGMPKERFSAEFPKEGPSILRIQQVVRGDSAAYFCASSPQAGGGAYEQYFGPGTRLTVT.

This chain joins TRBV5-4 and TRBJ2-3; 11 nucleotides agree with TRBD2. Germline CDR1 and CDR2: SGHNT and YYREEE (reference sequence). The junction had 3 bases not matched to a gene; V was cut back by 0 bases and J by 6 bases. This CDR3 spans 15 amino acids. CDR3 loop: CASSLGLAGTDTQYF. The CDR3 DNA sequence: TGTGCCAGCAGCTTGGGACTAGCGGGGACTGATACGCAGTATTTT.

J is TRBJ2-3 and V is TRBV7-6; 7 bases line up with TRBD2. V dropped 5 bases and J dropped 1; count of bases not matched to a gene: 21. The CDR3 covers 20 residues. Germline assignment: CDR1 SGHVS and CDR2 FNYEAQ. CDR3 nucleotides: TGTGCCAGCAGCGCATGGACTAGGGATCCCCTTGGACGCGGCACAGATACGCAGTATTTT. Its protein product is CASSAWTRDPLGRGTDTQYF.

The rearrangement uses TRBV7-3 and TRBJ2-2, with a possible D match to TRBD2 (6 bases). Per germline, CDR1 SGHTA and CDR2 FQGTGA. The CDR3 contains 16 residues. V was trimmed by 2 bases and J by 1 base, leaving 11 bases between them. The CDR3 spells CASSLRLGVNTGELFF. DNA for the CDR3: TGTGCCAGCAGCTTACGACTAGGGGTGAACACCGGGGAGCTGTTTTTT. Full variable domain (remainder filled in from reference TRBV7-3 and TRBJ2-2): GAGVSQTPSNKVTEKGKYVELRCDPISGHTALYWYRQSLGQGPEFLIYFQGTGAADDSGLPNDRFFAVRPEGSVSTLKIQRTERGDSAVYLCASSLRLGVNTGELFFGEGSRLTVL.

This clone was recorded a few times. This chain links TRBV5-4 with TRBJ2-5; D perhaps matches TRBD1 (8 bases). Germline V gene lookup returns CDR1 SGHNT and CDR2 YYREEE (reference sequence). This CDR3 is 15 amino acids long. V shed 2 bases and J shed 4 bases, with 15 bases lying between them. The CDR3 reads CASSLGAGQVETQYF. CDR3 coding DNA: TGTGCCAGCAGCTTAGGAGCGGGACAGGTAGAGACCCAGTACTTC.

This clone was seen more than once but under ten times. This chain uses TRBV29-1 with TRBJ1-1; the match to TRBD1 covers 9 bases. The V segment lost 8 bases and the J segment 7 bases; nucleotides outside the gene matches: 11. Germline CDR1 is SQVTM and CDR2 is ANQGSEA. The CDR3 covers 13 residues. CDR3 sequence: CSPRDRVGYEAFF. The CDR3 coding sequence is TGCAGCCCCCGGGACAGGGTGGGTTATGAAGCTTTCTTT.

This clone was picked up a small number of times. This chain links TRBV7-9 with TRBJ2-2; 9 bases fit TRBD1. The CDR3 spans 16 residues. Germline V gene lookup returns CDR1 SEHNR and CDR2 FQNEAQ (reference sequence). Trimming at V came to 5 bases and at J to 2 bases, leaving 6 bases not matched to a gene. The CDR3 reads CASSTPGQGNTGELFF. DNA for the CDR3: TGTGCCAGCAGCACACCGGGACAGGGAAACACCGGGGAGCTGTTTTTT.

The chain has TRBV18 and TRBJ1-2; unclear D gene. The V gene's germline CDR1 is KGHSH and CDR2 LQKENI. V shed 4 bases and J shed 14 bases, with 17 bases lying between them. The CDR3 spans 12 residues. CDR3 residues: CASSRGLWSGTF. CDR3 bases: TGTGCCAGCTCACGAGGGTTGTGGAGTGGGACCTTC. The full variable domain, rest sourced from reference TRBV18 and TRBJ1-2, is NAGVMQNPRHLVRRRGQEARLRCSPMKGHSHVYWYRQLPEEGLKFMVYLQKENIIDESGMPKERFSAEFPKEGPSILRIQQVVRGDSAAYFCASSRGLWSGTFGSGTRLTVV.

This sequence joins TRBV7-2 and TRBJ2-4; 7 positions match TRBD1. The junction had 9 bases not matched to a gene; V was cut back by 1 base and J by 3 bases. This CDR3 has 17 amino acids. Germline assignment: CDR1 SGHTA and CDR2 FQGNSA. The CDR3 DNA reads as TGTGCCAGCAGCTTAGGAGAACCGGGACAGTTCAAAAACATTCAGTACTTC. Its translation: CASSLGEPGQFKNIQYF.

There are a few counts of this clone. This chain connects TRBV6-6 to TRBJ1-1; D is uncertain. Germline CDR1 is MNHNY and CDR2 is SVGAGI (reference sequence). V lost 0 bases to trimming and J lost 1 base, with 6 bases between them. This CDR3 is 14 amino acids long. The DNA of the CDR3 is TGTGCCAGCAGTTACTCGAGCCAGAACACTGAAGCTTTCTTT. Its protein is CASSYSSQNTEAFF.

The rearrangement uses TRBV5-4 and TRBJ1-4; 7 bases match TRBD1. Losses at the gene ends were 1 base for V and 7 bases for J; bases not matched to a gene: 10. The CDR3 contains 16 residues. Germline V gives CDR1 SGHNT, CDR2 YYREEE (reference sequence). Here the CDR3 reads CASSLPDRQGGEKLFF. CDR3 DNA sequence: TGTGCCAGCAGCTTGCCGGACAGACAGGGTGGTGAAAAACTGTTTTTT.

The sample holds a few counts of this clone. This chain connects TRBV7-2 to TRBJ1-3; 7 nucleotides line up with TRBD1. Germline trimming cut 5 bases from V and 0 bases from J; bases unmatched to any gene: 7. The CDR3 totals 16 residues. The germline CDR1 and CDR2 sequences are SGHTA and FQGNSA. The CDR3, as DNA: TGTGCCAGCAGCCCGAGGACAGGCGACTCTGGAAACACCATATATTTT. This encodes CASSPRTGDSGNTIYF.

This clone was counted a few times. The gene calls are TRBV2 and TRBJ2-1, with 9 bases identical to TRBD2. The CDR3 is 17 amino acids. Germline V CDR1 and CDR2: SNHLY, FYNNEI. J was trimmed by 2 bases and V by 7 bases; bases with no gene match: 12. The CDR3 loop reads CASNAISGGPTYNEQFF. The CDR3 DNA follows: TGTGCCAGCAACGCTATTAGCGGGGGCCCTACCTACAATGAGCAGTTCTTC.

The chain couples TRBV10-1 to TRBJ2-7; TRBD1 agrees at 7 bases. The CDR3 sequence is 17 residues long. Per germline, CDR1 WNHNN and CDR2 SYGVQD (reference sequence). Trimming cost V 2 bases and J 4 bases; bases outside gene matches: 14. The CDR3 DNA reads TGCGCCAGCAGTGAGCTACGGCCGGACAGGACGGGATACGAGCAGTACTTC. It specifies CASSELRPDRTGYEQYF.

The sample holds a few counts of this clone. The chain combines TRBV7-9 with TRBJ2-2; D possibly corresponds to TRBD2 (5 bases). The V gene lost 5 bases and the J gene lost 3 bases, with 10 bases spanning the gap. The germline gives CDR1 SEHNR, CDR2 FQNEAQ (reference sequence). The CDR3 contains 14 residues. The CDR3 bases are TGTGCCAGCAGCACGGACTCGTACACCGGGGAGCTGTTTTTT. This gives the protein CASSTDSYTGELFF.